This T cell receptor beta chain derives from a study of blood T cell repertoires in COVID-19. Study in general: COVID-19 samples from acute and convalescent phases originated in the United States, Italy and Spain. PBMCs, B-cell-depleted T cells, or T cells provided the cDNA or gDNA that made up the material.

The CDR3 sequence is 16 residues long. Germline V lookup: CDR1 ENHRY, CDR2 SYGVKD. The V gene end was trimmed by 2 bases and the J gene end by 11 bases; junction bases not matched to a gene: 9. In the authors' methods: Estimated nucleated cell counts came from reference gene primer amplification. Repertoires were generated with immunoSEQ multiplex PCR, while TCRdb's copy carries only in-frame clones and drops some. The DNA gave D and trimming, while V, J and clone size come from that table. The sample lists under 200,000 clones; around nine tenths were seen once. The chain couples TRBV10-3 to TRBJ2-1, with TRBD2 identical over 13 bases. This TCR derives from a man between 50 and 59 years old with acute or convalescent COVID-19. Sequenced sample: peripheral blood. CDR3 DNA: TGTGCCATCAGTGAGACTAGCGGGAGGGAACCCAAACAGCAGTTCTTC. This encodes CAISETSGREPKQQFF.